The present T cell receptor (beta chain) was sequenced within a study of Graves' ophthalmopathy and Graves' hyperthyroidism. This CDR3 comprises 15 residues. The V and J ends lost 4 bases and 9 bases, in that order; junction bases with no gene match: 9. CDR1 and CDR2 (germline): LGHNA, YNFKEQ. This clonotype was seen only a few times. For repertoire sequencing, the TCR beta CDR3 regions were amplified from RNA transcripts. After a first-round RT-PCR with HTBI primers, a second-round multiplex PCR was run. TCRdb itself ran the multiplex PCR reads through MiXCR, one entry per CDR3 protein. Here the sample spans some 47,000 distinct CDR3 sequences, less than 65% being singletons.

The chain couples TRBV4-2 to TRBJ1-6, with 7 bases fitting TRBD1. The sequence came from an adult man with Graves' ophthalmopathy. Sequencing was carried out using peripheral blood. DNA for the CDR3: TGTGCCAGCAGCCCCGAGCCAGGGGGATCTTCACCCCTCCACTTT. Amino acid sequence: CASSPEPGGSSPLHF.